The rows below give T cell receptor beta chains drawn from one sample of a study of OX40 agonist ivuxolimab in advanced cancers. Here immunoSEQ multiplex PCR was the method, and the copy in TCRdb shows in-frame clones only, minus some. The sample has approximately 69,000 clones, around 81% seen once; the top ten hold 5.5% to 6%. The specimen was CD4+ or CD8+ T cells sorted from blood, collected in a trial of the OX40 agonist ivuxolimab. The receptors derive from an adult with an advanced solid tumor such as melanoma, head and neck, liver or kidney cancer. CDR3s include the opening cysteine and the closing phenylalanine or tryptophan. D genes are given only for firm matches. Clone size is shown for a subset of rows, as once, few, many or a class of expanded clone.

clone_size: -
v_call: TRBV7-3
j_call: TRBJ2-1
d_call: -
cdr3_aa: CASSSTLDLPHSEQFF
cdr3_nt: TGTGCCAGCAGCTCAACCCTAGACCTCCCGCACAGTGAGCAGTTCTTC

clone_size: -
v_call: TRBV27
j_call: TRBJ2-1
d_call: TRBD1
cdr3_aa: CASSPPLGQGFYEQFF
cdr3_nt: TGTGCCAGCAGCCCCCCGTTGGGACAGGGTTTTTATGAGCAGTTCTTC

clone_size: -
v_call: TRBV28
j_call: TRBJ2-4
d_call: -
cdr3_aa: CASSPAGQPKNIQYF
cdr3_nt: TGTGCCAGCAGTCCCGCGGGGCAGCCTAAAAACATTCAGTACTTC

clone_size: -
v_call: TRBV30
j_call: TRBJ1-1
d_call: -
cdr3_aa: CAWSGVGGLDTEAFF
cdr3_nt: TGTGCCTGGAGTGGGGTCGGGGGGCTGGACACTGAAGCTTTCTTT

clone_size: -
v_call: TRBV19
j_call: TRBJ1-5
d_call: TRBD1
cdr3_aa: CASSGQGINQPQHF
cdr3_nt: TGTGCCAGTAGTGGACAGGGGATCAATCAGCCCCAGCATTTT

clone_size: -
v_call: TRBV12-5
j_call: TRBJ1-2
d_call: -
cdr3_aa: CASASPPGGGYTF
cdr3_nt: TGTGCTAGTGCCAGCCCCCCCGGGGGGGGCTACACCTTC

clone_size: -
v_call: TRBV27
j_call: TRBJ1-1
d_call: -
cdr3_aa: CASSSGTGGEDEAFF
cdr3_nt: TGTGCCAGCAGTTCCGGAACGGGGGGGGAGGATGAAGCTTTCTTT

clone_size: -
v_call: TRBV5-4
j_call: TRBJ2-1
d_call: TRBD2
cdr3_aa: CASSFASGPGNEQFF
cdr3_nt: TGTGCCAGCAGCTTTGCTAGCGGGCCGGGGAATGAGCAGTTCTTC

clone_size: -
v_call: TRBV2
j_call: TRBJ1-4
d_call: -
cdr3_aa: CASSLIAATNEKLFF
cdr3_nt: TGTGCCAGCAGTTTAATTGCGGCAACTAATGAAAAACTGTTTTTT

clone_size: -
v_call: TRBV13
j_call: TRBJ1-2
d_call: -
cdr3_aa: CASSPGGEDYGYTF
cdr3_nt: TGTGCCAGCAGCCCTGGCGGGGAAGACTATGGCTACACCTTC

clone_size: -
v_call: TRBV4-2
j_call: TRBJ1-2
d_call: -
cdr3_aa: CASSLTGNYGYTF
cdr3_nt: TGTGCCAGCAGCTTAACGGGGAACTATGGCTACACCTTC

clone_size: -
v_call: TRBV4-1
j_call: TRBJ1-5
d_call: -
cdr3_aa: CASSHPPGQLLNQPQHF
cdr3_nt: TGCGCCAGCAGCCACCCTCCCGGGCAGCTACTCAATCAGCCCCAGCATTTT

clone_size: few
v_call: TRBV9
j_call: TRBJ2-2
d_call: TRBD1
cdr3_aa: CASSVAGTGGTGELFF
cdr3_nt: TGTGCCAGCAGCGTAGCAGGGACAGGGGGCACCGGGGAGCTGTTTTTT

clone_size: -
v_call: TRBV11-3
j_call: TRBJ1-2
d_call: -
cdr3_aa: CASSLGERASGYTF
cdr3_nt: TGTGCCAGCAGCTTGGGGGAGCGGGCTTCTGGCTACACCTTC

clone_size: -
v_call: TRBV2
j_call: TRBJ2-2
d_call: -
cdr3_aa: CASRRTGLGTGELFF
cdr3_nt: TGTGCCAGCAGACGAACAGGGTTGGGCACCGGGGAGCTGTTTTTT

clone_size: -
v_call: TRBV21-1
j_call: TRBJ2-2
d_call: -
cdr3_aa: CASSLMTRGRAGTGELFF
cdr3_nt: TGTGCCAGCAGCCTCATGACCAGGGGGCGGGCGGGCACCGGGGAGCTGTTTTTT

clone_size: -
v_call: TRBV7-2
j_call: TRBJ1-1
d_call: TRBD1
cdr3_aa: CASSLQGALTEAFF
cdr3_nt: TGTGCCAGCAGCTTACAGGGGGCGCTCACTGAAGCTTTCTTT

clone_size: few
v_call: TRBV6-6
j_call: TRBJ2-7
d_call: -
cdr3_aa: CASSYGRGGDEQYF
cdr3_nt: TGTGCCAGCAGTTACGGCAGGGGAGGCGACGAGCAGTACTTC

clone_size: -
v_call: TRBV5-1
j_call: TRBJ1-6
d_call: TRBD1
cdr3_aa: CASRVQGADLNSPLHF
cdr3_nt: TGCGCCAGCAGAGTTCAGGGGGCAGATCTGAATTCACCCCTCCACTTT

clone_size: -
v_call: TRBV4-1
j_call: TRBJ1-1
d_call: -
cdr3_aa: CASSHAGTLGEAFF
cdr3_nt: TGCGCCAGCAGCCACGCCGGGACGCTGGGTGAAGCTTTCTTT

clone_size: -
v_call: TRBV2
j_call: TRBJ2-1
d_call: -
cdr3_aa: CASSVWAVKQGRDNEQFF
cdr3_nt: TGTGCCAGCAGTGTTTGGGCCGTAAAACAGGGTCGGGACAATGAGCAGTTCTTC

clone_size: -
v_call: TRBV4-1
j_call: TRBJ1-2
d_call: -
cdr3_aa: CASSQTTSRLDGYTF
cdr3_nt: TGCGCCAGCAGCCAGACGACCTCACGCCTGGATGGCTACACCTTC

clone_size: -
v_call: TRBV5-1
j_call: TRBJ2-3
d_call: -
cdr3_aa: CASRERNTDTQYF
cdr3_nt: TGCGCCAGCCGGGAGAGGAACACAGATACGCAGTATTTT

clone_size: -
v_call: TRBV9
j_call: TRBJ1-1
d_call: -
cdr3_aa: CASSPRRNTEAFF
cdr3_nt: TGTGCCAGCAGCCCCCGACGTAACACTGAAGCTTTCTTT

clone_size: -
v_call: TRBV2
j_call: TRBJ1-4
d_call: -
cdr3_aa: CASSEFGGIHATNEKLFF
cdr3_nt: TGTGCCAGCAGTGAATTCGGCGGCATTCATGCAACTAATGAAAAACTGTTTTTT

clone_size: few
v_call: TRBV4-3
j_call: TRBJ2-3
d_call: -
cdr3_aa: CASSHLADLGDTQYF
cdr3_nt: TGCGCCAGCAGCCATTTAGCGGACTTGGGAGATACGCAGTATTTT

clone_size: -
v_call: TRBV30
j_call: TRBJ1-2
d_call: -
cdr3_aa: CACPRLGTVSYTF
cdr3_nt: TGTGCCTGTCCCCGGTTGGGAACAGTTAGCTACACCTTC

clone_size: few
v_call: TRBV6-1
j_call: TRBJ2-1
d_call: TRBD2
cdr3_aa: CASSREPGGNEQFF
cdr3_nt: TGTGCCAGCAGCCGGGAGCCGGGGGGCAATGAGCAGTTCTTC

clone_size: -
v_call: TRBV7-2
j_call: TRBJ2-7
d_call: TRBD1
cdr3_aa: CASSPGQGPYEQYF
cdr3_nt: TGTGCCAGCAGCCCAGGACAGGGGCCCTACGAGCAGTACTTC

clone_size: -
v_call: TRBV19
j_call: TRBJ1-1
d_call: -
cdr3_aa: CASSKEGRRAFF
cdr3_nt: TGTGCCAGTAGTAAGGAGGGACGAAGGGCTTTCTTT

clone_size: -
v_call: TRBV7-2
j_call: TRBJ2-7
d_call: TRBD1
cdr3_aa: CASSLVTGGGLYEQYF
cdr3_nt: TGTGCCAGCAGCTTAGTGACAGGGGGCGGTCTCTACGAGCAGTACTTC

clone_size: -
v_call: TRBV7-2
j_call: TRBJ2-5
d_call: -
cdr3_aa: CASSPHDSQETQYF
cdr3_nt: TGTGCCAGCAGCCCCCACGACAGCCAAGAGACCCAGTACTTC

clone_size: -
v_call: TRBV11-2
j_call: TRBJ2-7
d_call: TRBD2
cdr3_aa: CASSLASGSSWEQYF
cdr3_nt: TGTGCCAGCAGCTTAGCGAGCGGGAGTTCATGGGAGCAGTACTTC

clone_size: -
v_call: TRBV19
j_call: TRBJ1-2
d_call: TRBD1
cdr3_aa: CASSMGTGEYGYTF
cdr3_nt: TGTGCCAGTAGTATGGGGACAGGGGAGTATGGCTACACCTTC

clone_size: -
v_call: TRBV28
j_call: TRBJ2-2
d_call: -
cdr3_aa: CASSDRSNTGELFF
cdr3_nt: TGTGCCAGCAGTGACAGGTCGAACACCGGGGAGCTGTTTTTT

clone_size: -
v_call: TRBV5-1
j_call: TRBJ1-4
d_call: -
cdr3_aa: CASSRGGQTGRRVGNEKLFF
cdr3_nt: TGCGCCAGCAGCCGAGGGGGACAAACAGGGCGGAGAGTTGGTAATGAAAAACTGTTTTTT

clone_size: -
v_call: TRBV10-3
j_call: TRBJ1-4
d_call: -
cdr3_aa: CAISESGNEKLFF
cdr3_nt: TGTGCCATCAGTGAGTCAGGGAATGAAAAACTGTTTTTT

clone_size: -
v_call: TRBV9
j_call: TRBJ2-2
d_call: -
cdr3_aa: CASSVSLASTGELFF
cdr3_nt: TGTGCCAGCAGCGTATCCCTAGCGTCGACCGGGGAGCTGTTTTTT

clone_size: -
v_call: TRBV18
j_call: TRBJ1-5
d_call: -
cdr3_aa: CASSPEQGLNQPQHF
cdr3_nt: TGTGCCAGCTCACCCGAACAGGGACTTAATCAGCCCCAGCATTTT